This is a list of T cell receptor beta chains from one sample in a study of CD8+ T cells in alopecia areata. Assay used: immunoSEQ multiplex PCR; TCRdb lists only in-frame clones, some missing. This table holds about 90,000 clones, about 40% found once. The source material was CD8+ T cells sorted from blood, sampled at week 24, from a patient treated with tofacitinib. The receptors here all came from a human donor with alopecia areata. Both conserved end residues are part of each CDR3. The D gene is left open where the match is weak. The size entry is marked missing in some rows and otherwise reads once, few, many or a size class.

CDR3 length: 15
D gene: .
V gene: TRBV27
clone size: .
J gene: TRBJ2-1
CDR3 DNA: TGTGCCAGCAGTCTTGGCGGGCTATCCTACAATGAGCAGTTCTTC
CDR3 protein: CASSLGGLSYNEQFF

CDR3 length: 14
D gene: .
V gene: TRBV5-8
clone size: few
J gene: TRBJ2-4
CDR3 DNA: TGTGCCAGCAGCCCGTCCCTGGCCAAAAACATTCAGTACTTC
CDR3 protein: CASSPSLAKNIQYF

CDR3 length: 12
D gene: .
V gene: TRBV9
clone size: few
J gene: TRBJ2-4
CDR3 DNA: TGTGCCAGCAGCGACATTAAAAACATTCAGTACTTC
CDR3 protein: CASSDIKNIQYF

CDR3 length: 14
D gene: .
V gene: TRBV25-1
clone size: .
J gene: TRBJ2-7
CDR3 DNA: TGTGCCAGCAGTGAATCTCGGGGGGCGGACGAGCAGTACTTC
CDR3 protein: CASSESRGADEQYF

CDR3 length: 15
D gene: TRBD2
V gene: TRBV25-1
clone size: .
J gene: TRBJ2-3
CDR3 DNA: TGTGCCAGCCGCAGCATAGCGGGATCGGCAGATACGCAGTATTTT
CDR3 protein: CASRSIAGSADTQYF

CDR3 length: 11
D gene: .
V gene: TRBV28
clone size: .
J gene: TRBJ2-7
CDR3 DNA: TGTGCCAGCAGTTTTTCCCGCGAGCAGTACTTC
CDR3 protein: CASSFSREQYF

CDR3 length: 14
D gene: TRBD2
V gene: TRBV29-1
clone size: few
J gene: TRBJ2-1
CDR3 DNA: TGCAGCGTTGAAGGTCTAGCGGGGATCAATGAGCAGTTCTTC
CDR3 protein: CSVEGLAGINEQFF

CDR3 length: 15
D gene: TRBD2
V gene: TRBV14
clone size: .
J gene: TRBJ2-2
CDR3 DNA: TGTGCCAGCAGCCACGGGAGGGGTCGCACCGGGGAGCTGTTTTTT
CDR3 protein: CASSHGRGRTGELFF

CDR3 length: 15
D gene: TRBD2
V gene: TRBV6-5
clone size: few
J gene: TRBJ2-5
CDR3 DNA: TGTGCCAGCAGCAGGGGACTAGCGGGAGGGGAGACCCAGTACTTC
CDR3 protein: CASSRGLAGGETQYF

CDR3 length: 14
D gene: .
V gene: TRBV19
clone size: .
J gene: TRBJ1-1
CDR3 DNA: TGTGCCAGTAGTATTGGTCGCCCGCACACTGAAGCTTTCTTT
CDR3 protein: CASSIGRPHTEAFF

CDR3 length: 16
D gene: .
V gene: TRBV29-1
clone size: few
J gene: TRBJ2-2
CDR3 DNA: TGCAGCGTTGAAGATCTGGCCGGCGGGAACACCGGGGAGCTGTTTTTT
CDR3 protein: CSVEDLAGGNTGELFF

CDR3 length: 13
D gene: .
V gene: TRBV4-3
clone size: .
J gene: TRBJ2-5
CDR3 DNA: TGCGCCAGCAGCCAGAGGGGATACGAGACCCAGTACTTC
CDR3 protein: CASSQRGYETQYF

CDR3 length: 10
D gene: .
V gene: TRBV29-1
clone size: .
J gene: TRBJ2-7
CDR3 DNA: TGCAGCGCCCTAGTGTCCGAGCAGTACTTC
CDR3 protein: CSALVSEQYF

CDR3 length: 16
D gene: TRBD2
V gene: TRBV4-1
clone size: few
J gene: TRBJ2-3
CDR3 DNA: TGCGCCAGCAGCACGCGGGCGGGAGAGGACACAGATACGCAGTATTTT
CDR3 protein: CASSTRAGEDTDTQYF

CDR3 length: 14
D gene: TRBD1
V gene: TRBV7-9
clone size: .
J gene: TRBJ2-7
CDR3 DNA: TGTGCCAGCAGCTTAGTGGACAGGTACAACGAGCAGTACTTC
CDR3 protein: CASSLVDRYNEQYF

CDR3 length: 12
D gene: TRBD2
V gene: TRBV9
clone size: .
J gene: TRBJ2-7
CDR3 DNA: TGTGCCAGCAGCGTTTCGGGGGGCGAGCAGTACTTC
CDR3 protein: CASSVSGGEQYF

CDR3 length: 16
D gene: TRBD1
V gene: TRBV11-2
clone size: .
J gene: TRBJ2-5
CDR3 DNA: TGTGCCAGCAGCTTGGTGGTCAGGGGGCTAGAAGAGACCCAGTACTTC
CDR3 protein: CASSLVVRGLEETQYF

CDR3 length: 18
D gene: TRBD2
V gene: TRBV11-1
clone size: few
J gene: TRBJ2-3
CDR3 DNA: TGTGCCAGCAGCTCCACGTTAAAACCGGGACTAGCGGGAGATACGCAGTATTTT
CDR3 protein: CASSSTLKPGLAGDTQYF

CDR3 length: 17
D gene: TRBD1
V gene: TRBV9
clone size: .
J gene: TRBJ1-3
CDR3 DNA: TGTGCCAGCAGCGTGACTTGGGACAGAGAGCTTGGAAACACCATATATTTT
CDR3 protein: CASSVTWDRELGNTIYF

CDR3 length: 16
D gene: .
V gene: TRBV5-1
clone size: .
J gene: TRBJ2-2
CDR3 DNA: TGCGCCAGCAGCTTCCACTCGAGCGGAAACACCGGGGAGCTGTTTTTT
CDR3 protein: CASSFHSSGNTGELFF

CDR3 length: 20
D gene: TRBD2
V gene: TRBV28
clone size: .
J gene: TRBJ2-3
CDR3 DNA: TGTGCCAGCAGTTTAACGGCTAGCGGGGACCTGACTCCTAGCACAGATACGCAGTATTTT
CDR3 protein: CASSLTASGDLTPSTDTQYF

CDR3 length: 15
D gene: TRBD1
V gene: TRBV4-2
clone size: .
J gene: TRBJ2-7
CDR3 DNA: TGTGCCAGCAGCCAAGCCGGGACAGGCTCCTACGAGCAGTACTTC
CDR3 protein: CASSQAGTGSYEQYF

CDR3 length: 15
D gene: .
V gene: TRBV4-1
clone size: .
J gene: TRBJ2-7
CDR3 DNA: TGCGCCAGCAGCCAAGTTCCAGGGCAGACTTACGAGCAGTACTTC
CDR3 protein: CASSQVPGQTYEQYF

CDR3 length: 14
D gene: TRBD2
V gene: TRBV5-1
clone size: .
J gene: TRBJ2-1
CDR3 DNA: TGCGCCAGCAGCTTGCGGGAGGGGTACAATGAGCAGTTCTTC
CDR3 protein: CASSLREGYNEQFF

CDR3 length: 12
D gene: TRBD1
V gene: TRBV2
clone size: .
J gene: TRBJ2-1
CDR3 DNA: TGTGCCAGGACTGGACAGGACAATGAGCAGTTCTTC
CDR3 protein: CARTGQDNEQFF

CDR3 length: 15
D gene: .
V gene: TRBV30
clone size: .
J gene: TRBJ1-5
CDR3 DNA: TGTGCCTGGAGTGTACAGCCCGGGAGCAATCAGCCCCAGCATTTT
CDR3 protein: CAWSVQPGSNQPQHF

CDR3 length: 17
D gene: .
V gene: TRBV7-2
clone size: .
J gene: TRBJ2-1
CDR3 DNA: TGTGCCAGCAGCTATCCCACCGGAGCGGTATCCTACAATGAGCAGTTCTTC
CDR3 protein: CASSYPTGAVSYNEQFF

CDR3 length: 12
D gene: TRBD1
V gene: TRBV29-1
clone size: .
J gene: TRBJ2-7
CDR3 DNA: TGCAGCGTTACAGACAGGGTCTACGAGCAGTACTTC
CDR3 protein: CSVTDRVYEQYF

CDR3 length: 15
D gene: .
V gene: TRBV10-2
clone size: few
J gene: TRBJ2-5
CDR3 DNA: TGCGCCAGCAGTGAGTCCGAAGGCCGTCAGGAGACCCAGTACTTC
CDR3 protein: CASSESEGRQETQYF

CDR3 length: 15
D gene: TRBD2
V gene: TRBV9
clone size: few
J gene: TRBJ2-7
CDR3 DNA: TGTGCCAGCAGCGAGACTAGCGCGCTGTCCTACGAGCAGTACTTC
CDR3 protein: CASSETSALSYEQYF

CDR3 length: 16
D gene: TRBD1
V gene: TRBV2
clone size: .
J gene: TRBJ2-2
CDR3 DNA: TGTGCCAGCAGTGGAACAGGGGGCCCAAGGGACGGGGAGCTGTTTTTT
CDR3 protein: CASSGTGGPRDGELFF

CDR3 length: 13
D gene: .
V gene: TRBV7-7
clone size: .
J gene: TRBJ2-1
CDR3 DNA: TGTGCCAGCAGCTTAGCGACTAGCAATGAGCAGTTCTTC
CDR3 protein: CASSLATSNEQFF

CDR3 length: 16
D gene: .
V gene: TRBV4-1
clone size: .
J gene: TRBJ2-6
CDR3 DNA: TGCGCCAGCAGCCACGGCAGGACCTCTGGGGCCAACGTCCTGACTTTC
CDR3 protein: CASSHGRTSGANVLTF

CDR3 length: 17
D gene: TRBD2
V gene: TRBV14
clone size: .
J gene: TRBJ2-1
CDR3 DNA: TGTGCCAGCAGCCGCAAAACTAGCGAGACTCCCTACAATGAGCAGTTCTTC
CDR3 protein: CASSRKTSETPYNEQFF

CDR3 length: 12
D gene: .
V gene: TRBV30
clone size: .
J gene: TRBJ1-2
CDR3 DNA: TGTGCCACTCCGGGGGCTAACTATGGCTACACCTTC
CDR3 protein: CATPGANYGYTF

CDR3 length: 15
D gene: .
V gene: TRBV6-6
clone size: many
J gene: TRBJ2-7
CDR3 DNA: TGTGCCAGCAGTTACGACCAGCCGGGAGCTCGAGAGCAGTACTTC
CDR3 protein: CASSYDQPGAREQYF

CDR3 length: 10
D gene: .
V gene: TRBV29-1
clone size: .
J gene: TRBJ2-2
CDR3 DNA: TGCAGCGTTCTCACCGGGGAGCTGTTTTTT
CDR3 protein: CSVLTGELFF